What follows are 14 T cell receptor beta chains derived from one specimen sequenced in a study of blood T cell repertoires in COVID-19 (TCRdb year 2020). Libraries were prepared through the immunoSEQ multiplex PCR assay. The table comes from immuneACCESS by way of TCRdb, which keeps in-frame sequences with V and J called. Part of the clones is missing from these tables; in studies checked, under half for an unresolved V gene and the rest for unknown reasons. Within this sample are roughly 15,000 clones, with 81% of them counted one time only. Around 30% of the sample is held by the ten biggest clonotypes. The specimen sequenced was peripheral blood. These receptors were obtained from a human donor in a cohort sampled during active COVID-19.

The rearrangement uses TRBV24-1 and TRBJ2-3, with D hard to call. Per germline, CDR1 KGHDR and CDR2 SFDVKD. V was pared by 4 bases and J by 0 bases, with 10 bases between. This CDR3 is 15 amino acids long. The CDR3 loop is CATSDRGVSTDTQYF. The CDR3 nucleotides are TGTGCCACCAGTGACCGCGGCGTGAGCACAGATACGCAGTATTTT.

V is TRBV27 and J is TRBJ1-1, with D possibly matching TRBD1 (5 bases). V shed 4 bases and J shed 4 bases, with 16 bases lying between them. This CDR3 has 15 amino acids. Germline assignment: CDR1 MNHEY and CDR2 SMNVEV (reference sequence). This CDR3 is CASSSPSGLITEAFF. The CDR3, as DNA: TGTGCCAGCAGTTCCCCCTCGGGACTGATCACTGAAGCTTTCTTT.

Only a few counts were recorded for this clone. CDR3 protein: CASSAGTAPNYGYTF. The CDR3 bases are TGTGCCAGTAGTGCCGGGACAGCTCCTAACTATGGCTACACCTTC. The chain links TRBV19 to TRBJ1-2; TRBD1 aligns across 7 bases. V lost 5 bases, J lost 0 bases, and 6 bases stayed unmatched. The length of the CDR3 is 15 residues. CDR1 is LNHDA and CDR2 is SQIVND in the germline V gene (reference sequence).

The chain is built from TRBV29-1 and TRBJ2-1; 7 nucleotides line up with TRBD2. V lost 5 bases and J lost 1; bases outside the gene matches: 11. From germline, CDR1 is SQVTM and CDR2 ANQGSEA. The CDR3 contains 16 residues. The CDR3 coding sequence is TGCAGCGTTTCCCGTAGGGGAGCGGGATCCTACAATGAGCAGTTCTTC. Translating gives CSVSRRGAGSYNEQFF.

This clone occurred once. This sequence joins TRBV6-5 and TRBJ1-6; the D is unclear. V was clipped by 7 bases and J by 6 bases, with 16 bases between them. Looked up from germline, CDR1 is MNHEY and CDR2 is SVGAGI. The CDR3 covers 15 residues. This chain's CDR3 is CASTYYRGSNSPLHF. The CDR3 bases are TGTGCCAGCACCTATTATCGGGGTTCTAATTCACCCCTCCACTTT.

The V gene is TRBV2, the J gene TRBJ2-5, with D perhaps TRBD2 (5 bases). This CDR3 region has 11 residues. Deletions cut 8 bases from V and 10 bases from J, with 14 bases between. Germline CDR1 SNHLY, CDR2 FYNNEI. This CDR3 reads CASQEARLQYF. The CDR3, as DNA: TGTGCCAGCCAGGAGGCTAGGCTCCAGTACTTC.

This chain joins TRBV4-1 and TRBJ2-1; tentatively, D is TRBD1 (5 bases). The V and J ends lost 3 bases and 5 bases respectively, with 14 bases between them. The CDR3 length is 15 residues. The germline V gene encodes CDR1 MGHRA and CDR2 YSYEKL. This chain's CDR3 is CASSQLHETDNEQFF. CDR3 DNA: TGCGCCAGCAGCCAGCTACACGAGACAGACAATGAGCAGTTCTTC.

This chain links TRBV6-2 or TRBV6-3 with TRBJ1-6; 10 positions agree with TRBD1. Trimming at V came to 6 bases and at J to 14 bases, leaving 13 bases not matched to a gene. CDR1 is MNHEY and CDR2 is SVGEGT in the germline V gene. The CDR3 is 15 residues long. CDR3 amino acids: CASSHTGTGDRTLHF. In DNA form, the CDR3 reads TGTGCCAGCAGCCACACCGGGACAGGGGACCGCACCCTCCACTTT.

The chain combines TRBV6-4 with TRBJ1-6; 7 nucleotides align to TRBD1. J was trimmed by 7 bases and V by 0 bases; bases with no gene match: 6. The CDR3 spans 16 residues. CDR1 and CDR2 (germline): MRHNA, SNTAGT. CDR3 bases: TGTGCCAGCAGTGACTCGGCAGGGGGATCAAATTCACCCCTCCACTTT. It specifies CASSDSAGGSNSPLHF.

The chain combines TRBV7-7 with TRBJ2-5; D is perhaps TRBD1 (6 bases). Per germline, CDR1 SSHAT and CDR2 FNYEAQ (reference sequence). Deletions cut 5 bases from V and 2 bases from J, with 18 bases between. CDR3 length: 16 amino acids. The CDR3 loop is CASSRGFGPTQETQYF. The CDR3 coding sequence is TGTGCCAGCAGCAGGGGGTTCGGCCCTACTCAAGAGACCCAGTACTTC.

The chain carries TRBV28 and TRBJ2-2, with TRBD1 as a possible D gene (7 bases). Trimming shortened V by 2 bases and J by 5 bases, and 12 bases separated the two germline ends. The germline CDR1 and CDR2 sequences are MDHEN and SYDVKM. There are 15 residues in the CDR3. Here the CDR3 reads CASSLEGAGTGELFF. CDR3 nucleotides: TGTGCCAGCAGTTTAGAGGGGGCGGGGACCGGGGAGCTGTTTTTT.

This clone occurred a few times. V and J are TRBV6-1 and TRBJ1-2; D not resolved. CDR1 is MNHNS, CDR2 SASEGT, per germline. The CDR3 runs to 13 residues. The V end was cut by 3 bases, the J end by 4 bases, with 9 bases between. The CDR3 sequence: CASSEADRYGYTF. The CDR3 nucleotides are TGTGCCAGCAGTGAGGCCGATCGCTATGGCTACACCTTC.

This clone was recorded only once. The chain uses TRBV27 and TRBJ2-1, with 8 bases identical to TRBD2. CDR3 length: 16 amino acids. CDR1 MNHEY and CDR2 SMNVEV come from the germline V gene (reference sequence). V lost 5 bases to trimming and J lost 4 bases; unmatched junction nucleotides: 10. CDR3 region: CASSASTSGAYNEQFF. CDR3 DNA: TGTGCCAGCAGTGCATCAACTAGCGGAGCTTACAATGAGCAGTTCTTC.

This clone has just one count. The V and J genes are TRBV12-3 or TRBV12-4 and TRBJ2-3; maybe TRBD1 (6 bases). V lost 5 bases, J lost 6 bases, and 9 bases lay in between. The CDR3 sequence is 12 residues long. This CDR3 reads CASSPDRDTQYF. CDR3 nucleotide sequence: TGTGCCAGCAGTCCAGACAGGGATACGCAGTATTTT.